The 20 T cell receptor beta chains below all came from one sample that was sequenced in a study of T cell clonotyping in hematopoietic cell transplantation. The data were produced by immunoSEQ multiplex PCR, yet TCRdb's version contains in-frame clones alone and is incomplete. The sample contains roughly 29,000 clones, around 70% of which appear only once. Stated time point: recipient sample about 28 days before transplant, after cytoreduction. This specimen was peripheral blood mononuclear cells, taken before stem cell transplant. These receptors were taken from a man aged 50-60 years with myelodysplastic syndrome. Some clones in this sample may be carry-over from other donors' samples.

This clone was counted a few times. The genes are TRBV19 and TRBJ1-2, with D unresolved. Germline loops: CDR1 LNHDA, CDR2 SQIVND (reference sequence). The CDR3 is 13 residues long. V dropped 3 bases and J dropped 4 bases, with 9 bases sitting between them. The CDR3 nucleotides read TGTGCCAGTAGTATCGCAGCAGTCTATGGCTACACCTTC. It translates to CASSIAAVYGYTF.

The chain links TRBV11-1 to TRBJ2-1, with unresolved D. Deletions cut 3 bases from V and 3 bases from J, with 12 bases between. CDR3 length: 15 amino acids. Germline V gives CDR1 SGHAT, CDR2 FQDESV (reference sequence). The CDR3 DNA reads TGTGCCAGCAGCTTGAGAAGGGTGGTCTACAATGAGCAGTTCTTC. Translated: CASSLRRVVYNEQFF.

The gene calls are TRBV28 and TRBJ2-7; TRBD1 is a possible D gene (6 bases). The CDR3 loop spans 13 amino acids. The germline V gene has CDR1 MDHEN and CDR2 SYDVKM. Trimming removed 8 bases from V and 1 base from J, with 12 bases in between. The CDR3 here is CASRGGISYEQYF. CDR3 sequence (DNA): TGTGCCAGCCGAGGGGGTATATCCTACGAGCAGTACTTC. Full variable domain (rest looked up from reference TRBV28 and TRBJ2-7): DVKVTQSSRYLVKRTGEKVFLECVQDMDHENMFWYRQDPGLGLRLIYFSYDVKMKEKGDIPEGYSVSREKKERFSLILESASTNQTSMYLCASRGGISYEQYFGPGTRLTVT.

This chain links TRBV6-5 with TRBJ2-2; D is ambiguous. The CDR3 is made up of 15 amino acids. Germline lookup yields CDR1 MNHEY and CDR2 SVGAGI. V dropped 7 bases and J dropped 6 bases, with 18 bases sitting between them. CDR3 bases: TGTGCCAGCACACCGTCCCCCTCGTGGGCCGGGGAGCTGTTTTTT. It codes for CASTPSPSWAGELFF.

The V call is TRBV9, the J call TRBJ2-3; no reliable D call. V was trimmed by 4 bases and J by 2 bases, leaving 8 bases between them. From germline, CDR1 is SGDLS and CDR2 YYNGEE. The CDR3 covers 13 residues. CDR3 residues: CASSHRPTDTQYF. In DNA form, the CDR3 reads TGTGCCAGCAGCCACCGACCCACAGATACGCAGTATTTT.

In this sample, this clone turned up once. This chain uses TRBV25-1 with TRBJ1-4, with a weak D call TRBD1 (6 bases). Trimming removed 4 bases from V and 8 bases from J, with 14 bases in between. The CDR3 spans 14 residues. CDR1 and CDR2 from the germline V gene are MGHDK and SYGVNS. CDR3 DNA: TGTGCCAGCAGTGGGGGGGCGTGGGGGGAAAAACTGTTTTTT. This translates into CASSGGAWGEKLFF. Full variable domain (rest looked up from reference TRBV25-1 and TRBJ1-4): EADIYQTPRYLVIGTGKKITLECSQTMGHDKMYWYQQDPGMELHLIHYSYGVNSTEKGDLSSESTVSRIRTEHFPLTLESARPSHTSQYLCASSGGAWGEKLFFGSGTQLSVL.

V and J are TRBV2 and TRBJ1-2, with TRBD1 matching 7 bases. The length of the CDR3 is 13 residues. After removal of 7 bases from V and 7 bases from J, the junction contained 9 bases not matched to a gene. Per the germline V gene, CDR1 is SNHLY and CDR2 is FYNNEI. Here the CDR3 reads CASTIDRVAGYTF. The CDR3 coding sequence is TGTGCCAGCACCATCGACAGGGTGGCTGGCTACACCTTC.

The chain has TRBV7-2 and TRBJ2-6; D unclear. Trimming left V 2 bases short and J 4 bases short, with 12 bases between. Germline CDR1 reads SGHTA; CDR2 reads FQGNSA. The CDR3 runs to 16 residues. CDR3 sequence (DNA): TGTGCCAGCAGCTTAAACCCACCAGGCGGGGCCAACGTCCTGACTTTC. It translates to CASSLNPPGGANVLTF.

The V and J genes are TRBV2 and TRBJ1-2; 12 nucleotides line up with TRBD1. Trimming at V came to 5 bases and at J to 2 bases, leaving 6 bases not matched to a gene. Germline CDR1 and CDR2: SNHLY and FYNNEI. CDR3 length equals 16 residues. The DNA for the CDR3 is TGTGCCAGCAGTTCAGCGGGACAGGGGGCGAACTATGGCTACACCTTC. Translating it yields CASSSAGQGANYGYTF.

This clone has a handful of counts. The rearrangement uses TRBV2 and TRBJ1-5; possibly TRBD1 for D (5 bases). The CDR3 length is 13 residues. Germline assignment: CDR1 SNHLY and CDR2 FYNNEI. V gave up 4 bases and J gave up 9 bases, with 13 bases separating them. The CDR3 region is CASSVGVQAPQHF. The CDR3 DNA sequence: TGTGCCAGCAGTGTAGGGGTTCAGGCGCCCCAGCATTTT.

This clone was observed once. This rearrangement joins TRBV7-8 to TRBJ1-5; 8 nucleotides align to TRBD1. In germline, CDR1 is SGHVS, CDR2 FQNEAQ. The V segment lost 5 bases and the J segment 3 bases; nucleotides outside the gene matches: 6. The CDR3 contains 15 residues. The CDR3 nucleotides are TGTGCCAGCAGCCCGCGACAGGGGCTCAATCAGCCCCAGCATTTT. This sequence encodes CASSPRQGLNQPQHF.

The CDR3 is CAWNMGVEKLFF. CDR3 coding DNA: TGTGCCTGGAATATGGGGGTTGAAAAACTGTTTTTT. The V call is TRBV30, the J call TRBJ1-4; TRBD1 is a possible D gene (5 bases). Germline CDR1 reads GTSNPN; CDR2 reads SVGIG (reference sequence). The CDR3 is made up of 12 amino acids. Between the trimmed V and J ends, which lost 4 bases and 7 bases, there was a span of 10 bases.

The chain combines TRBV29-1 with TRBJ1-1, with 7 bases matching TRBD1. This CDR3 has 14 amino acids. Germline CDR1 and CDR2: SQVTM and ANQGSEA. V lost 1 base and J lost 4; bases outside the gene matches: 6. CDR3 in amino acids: CSVEGTGQGTEAFF. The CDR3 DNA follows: TGCAGCGTTGAAGGGACAGGCCAGGGCACTGAAGCTTTCTTT.

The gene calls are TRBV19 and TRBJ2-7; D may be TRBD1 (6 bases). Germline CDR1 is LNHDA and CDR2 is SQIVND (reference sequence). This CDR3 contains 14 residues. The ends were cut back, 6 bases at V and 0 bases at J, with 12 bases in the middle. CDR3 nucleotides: TGTGCCAGTAGCAGGACAGTCAGCTCCTACGAGCAGTACTTC. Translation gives CASSRTVSSYEQYF. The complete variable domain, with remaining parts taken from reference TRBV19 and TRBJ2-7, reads DGGITQSPKYLFRKEGQNVTLSCEQNLNHDAMYWYRQDPGQGLRLIYYSQIVNDFQKGDIAEGYSVSREKKESFPLTVTSAQKNPTAFYLCASSRTVSSYEQYFGPGTRLTVT.

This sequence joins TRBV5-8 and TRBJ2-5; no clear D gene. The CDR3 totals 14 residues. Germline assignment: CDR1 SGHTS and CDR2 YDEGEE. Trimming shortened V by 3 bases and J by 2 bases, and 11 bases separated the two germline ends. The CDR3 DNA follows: TGTGCCAGCAGCTCCCCGAACGGGCAAGAGACCCAGTACTTC. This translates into CASSSPNGQETQYF. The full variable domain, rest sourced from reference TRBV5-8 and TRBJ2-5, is EAGVTQSPTHLIKTRGQQATLRCSPISGHTSVYWYQQALGLGLQFLLWYDEGEERNRGNFPPRFSGRQFPNYSSELNVNALELEDSALYLCASSSPNGQETQYFGPGTRLLVL.

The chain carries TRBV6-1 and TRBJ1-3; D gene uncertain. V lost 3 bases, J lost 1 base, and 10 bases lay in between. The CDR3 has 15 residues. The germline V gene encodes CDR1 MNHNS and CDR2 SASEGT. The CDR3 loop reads CASSDLLGSGNTIYF. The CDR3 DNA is TGTGCCAGCAGTGATCTCTTGGGGTCTGGAAACACCATATATTTT.

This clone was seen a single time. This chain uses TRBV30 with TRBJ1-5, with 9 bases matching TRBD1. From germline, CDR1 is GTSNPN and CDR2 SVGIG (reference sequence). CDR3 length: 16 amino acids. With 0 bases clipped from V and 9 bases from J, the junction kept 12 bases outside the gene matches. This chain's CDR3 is CAWSVGRTGVGWPQHF. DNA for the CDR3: TGTGCCTGGAGTGTAGGCAGGACAGGGGTTGGCTGGCCCCAGCATTTT.

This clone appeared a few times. CDR3 nucleotide sequence: TGTGCCAGCATGAGCGGGTCCTACGAGCAGTACTTC. Protein: CASMSGSYEQYF. This chain links TRBV6-5 with TRBJ2-7, with a weak D call TRBD2 (6 bases). The CDR3 length is 12 residues. The germline V and J ends were trimmed by 7 bases and 1 base, with 8 bases remaining between them. From germline, CDR1 is MNHEY and CDR2 SVGAGI.

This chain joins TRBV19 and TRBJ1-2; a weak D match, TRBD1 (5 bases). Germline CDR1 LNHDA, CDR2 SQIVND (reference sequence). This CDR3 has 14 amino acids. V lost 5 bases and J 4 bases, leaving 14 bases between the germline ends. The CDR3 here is CASSARRDGYGYTF. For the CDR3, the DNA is TGTGCCAGTAGTGCCCGCCGGGACGGCTATGGCTACACCTTC.

CDR3 bases: TGTGCCAGCAGTACAATTCAGGACCGGTCTTGGATGGGCTACACCTTC. Translation gives CASSTIQDRSWMGYTF. V and J are TRBV25-1 and TRBJ1-2; no reliable D call. CDR3 length: 16 residues. CDR1 MGHDK and CDR2 SYGVNS come from the germline V gene. V was pared by 5 bases and J by 8 bases, with 24 bases between.